This TCR beta chain was captured in a study of T-cell memory formation after mild COVID-19. General observations from the study: Pre-infection memory already had some responding clones, implying cross-reactive memory joined.

The CDR3 is 15 residues long. V was clipped by 2 bases and J by 8 bases; unmatched bases: 8. The V gene's germline CDR1 is DFQATT and CDR2 SNEGSKA (reference sequence). A note on this clonotype: Its cognate antigen is unknown.

In TCRdb, the 5' RACE reads were re-called with MiXCR into one record per CDR3 protein. The data show about 350,000 distinct CDR3 sequences, with 13% to 15% seen just once and approximately 20% held by the top ten. The receptor was derived from a man younger than 35 who had mild COVID-19 (a few samples of this study predate the infection). Cell type and time point are not known. The chain couples TRBV20-1 to TRBJ2-1; 11 nucleotides align to TRBD2. Input material: PBMCs or a T cell subset sorted from them (not recorded which). CDR3 coding DNA: TGCAGTGCTAGAATTAGCGGGGGGGCTTGGGATGAGCAGTTCTTC. Translated, it gives CSARISGGAWDEQFF.